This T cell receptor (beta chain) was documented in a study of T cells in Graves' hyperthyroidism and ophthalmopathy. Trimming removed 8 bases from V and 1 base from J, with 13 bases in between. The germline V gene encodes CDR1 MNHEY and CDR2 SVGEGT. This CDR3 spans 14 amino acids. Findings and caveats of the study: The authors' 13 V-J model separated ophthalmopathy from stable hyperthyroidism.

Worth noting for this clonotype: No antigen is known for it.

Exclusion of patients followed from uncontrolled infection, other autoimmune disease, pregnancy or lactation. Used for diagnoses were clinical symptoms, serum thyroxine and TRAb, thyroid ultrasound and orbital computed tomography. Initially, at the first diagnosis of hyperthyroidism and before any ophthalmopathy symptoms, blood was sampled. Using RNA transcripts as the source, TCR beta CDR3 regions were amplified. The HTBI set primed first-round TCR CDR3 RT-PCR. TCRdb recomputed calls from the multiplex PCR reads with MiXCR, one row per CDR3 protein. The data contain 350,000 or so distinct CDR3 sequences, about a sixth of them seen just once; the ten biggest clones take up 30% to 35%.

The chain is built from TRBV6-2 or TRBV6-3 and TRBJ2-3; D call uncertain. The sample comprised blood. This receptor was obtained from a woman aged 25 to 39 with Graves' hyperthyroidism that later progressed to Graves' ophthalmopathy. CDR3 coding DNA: TGTGCCAGCCGCCGGATGCCTGGCACAGATACGCAGTATTTT. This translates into CASRRMPGTDTQYF.